Described below is a single T cell receptor beta chain sequence and its context. These data originate in a study of blood T cells in healthy people across ages. Study-wide background: Every two T cells gave about one barcoded beta molecule via template switching.

Trimming took 5 bases from V and 4 from J, leaving 14 bases between them. CDR3 length: 14 residues. Donors gave approximately 9.9 milliliters of peripheral blood apiece. Each sample used at least 6 million PBMCs. A second PCR of roughly 7 to 11 cycles used a sample-barcoded 5' primer and a J-beta primer mix. Sequencing yielded, for each sample, at least 2.5 million paired-end reads carrying CDR3. TCRdb fed the 5' RACE reads into MiXCR, producing one record per CDR3 protein. The table lists roughly 1.4 million distinct CDR3 sequences, approximately 60% of them singletons. The clonotype was recovered from a man aged 18-30 years in good health. The J gene is TRBJ1-2, the V gene TRBV12-3 or TRBV12-4, with D maybe TRBD1 (5 bases). The material sequenced was blood. CDR3 region: CASSGHPGFYGYTF. Written as DNA, the CDR3 is TGTGCCAGCAGTGGCCACCCAGGGTTCTATGGCTACACCTTC.